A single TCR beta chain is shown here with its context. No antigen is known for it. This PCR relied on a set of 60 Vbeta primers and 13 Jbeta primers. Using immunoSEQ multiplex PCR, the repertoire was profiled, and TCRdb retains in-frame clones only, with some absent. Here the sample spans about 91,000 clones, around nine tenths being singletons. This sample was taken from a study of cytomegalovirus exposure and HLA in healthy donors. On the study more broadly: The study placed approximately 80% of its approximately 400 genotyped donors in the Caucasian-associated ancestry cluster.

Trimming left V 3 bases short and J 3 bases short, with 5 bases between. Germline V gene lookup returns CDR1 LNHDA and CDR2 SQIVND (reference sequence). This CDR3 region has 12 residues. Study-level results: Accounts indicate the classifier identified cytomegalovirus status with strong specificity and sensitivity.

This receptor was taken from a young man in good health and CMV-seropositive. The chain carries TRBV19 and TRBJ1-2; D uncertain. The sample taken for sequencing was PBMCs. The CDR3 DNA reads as TGTGCCAGTAGTATTTTCGACTATGGCTACACCTTC. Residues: CASSIFDYGYTF.